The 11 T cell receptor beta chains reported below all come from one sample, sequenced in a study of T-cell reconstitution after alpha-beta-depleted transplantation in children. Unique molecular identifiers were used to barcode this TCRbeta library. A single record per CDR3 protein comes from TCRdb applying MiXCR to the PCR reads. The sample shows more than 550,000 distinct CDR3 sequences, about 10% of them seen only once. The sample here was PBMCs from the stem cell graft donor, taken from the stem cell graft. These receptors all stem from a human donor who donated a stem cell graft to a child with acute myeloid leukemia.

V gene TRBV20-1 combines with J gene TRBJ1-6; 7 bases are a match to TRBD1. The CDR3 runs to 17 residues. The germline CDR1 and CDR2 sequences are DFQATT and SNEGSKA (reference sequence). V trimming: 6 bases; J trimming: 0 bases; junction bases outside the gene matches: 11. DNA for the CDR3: TGCAGTGCACTGACAGGGTTGATGGGCTCCTATAATTCACCCCTCCACTTT. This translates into CSALTGLMGSYNSPLHF.

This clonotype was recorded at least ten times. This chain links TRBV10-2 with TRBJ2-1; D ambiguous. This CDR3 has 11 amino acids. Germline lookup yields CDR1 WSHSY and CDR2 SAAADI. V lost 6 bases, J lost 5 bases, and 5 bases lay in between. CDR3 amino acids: CASRLNNEQFF. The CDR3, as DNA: TGCGCCAGCAGGCTAAACAATGAGCAGTTCTTC.

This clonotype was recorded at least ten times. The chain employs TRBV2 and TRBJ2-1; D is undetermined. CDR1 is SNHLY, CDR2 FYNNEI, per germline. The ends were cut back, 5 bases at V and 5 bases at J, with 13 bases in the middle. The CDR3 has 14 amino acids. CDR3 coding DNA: TGTGCCAGCAGTCCGGACGTGGGAAACAATGAGCAGTTCTTC. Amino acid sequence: CASSPDVGNNEQFF.

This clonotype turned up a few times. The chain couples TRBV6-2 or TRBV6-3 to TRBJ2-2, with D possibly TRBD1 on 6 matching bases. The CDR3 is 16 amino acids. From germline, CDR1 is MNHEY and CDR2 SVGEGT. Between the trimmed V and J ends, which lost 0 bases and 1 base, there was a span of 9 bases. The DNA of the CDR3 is TGTGCCAGCAGTTACTCGGGGGCACAGAACACCGGGGAGCTGTTTTTT. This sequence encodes CASSYSGAQNTGELFF.

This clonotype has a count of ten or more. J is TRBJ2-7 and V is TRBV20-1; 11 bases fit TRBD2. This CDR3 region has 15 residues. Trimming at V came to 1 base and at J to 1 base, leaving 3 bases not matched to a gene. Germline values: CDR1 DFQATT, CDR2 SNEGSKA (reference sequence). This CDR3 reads CSARGSSGRSYEQYF. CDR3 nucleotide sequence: TGCAGTGCTAGAGGCTCTAGCGGGAGGTCCTACGAGCAGTACTTC.

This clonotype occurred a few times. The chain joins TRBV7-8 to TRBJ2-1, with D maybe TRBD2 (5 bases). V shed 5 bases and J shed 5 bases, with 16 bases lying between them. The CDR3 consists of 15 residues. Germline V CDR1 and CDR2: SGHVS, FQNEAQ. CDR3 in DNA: TGTGCCAGCAGCCATGATGGAGGACGGGACAATGAGCAGTTCTTC. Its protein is CASSHDGGRDNEQFF. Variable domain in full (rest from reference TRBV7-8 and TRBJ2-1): GAGVSQSPRYKVAKRGQDVALRCDPISGHVSLFWYQQALGQGPEFLTYFQNEAQLDKSGLPSDRFFAERPEGSVSTLKIQRTQQEDSAVYLCASSHDGGRDNEQFFGPGTRLTVL.

The CDR3 loop is CSVEDASSYEQYF. The DNA of the CDR3 is TGCAGCGTTGAAGATGCCAGCTCCTACGAGCAGTACTTC. The chain is built from TRBV29-1 and TRBJ2-7, with no clear D. Trimming shortened V by 0 bases and J by 0 bases, and 6 bases separated the two germline ends. Germline-derived CDR1 and CDR2 are SQVTM and ANQGSEA. The CDR3 sequence is 13 residues long.

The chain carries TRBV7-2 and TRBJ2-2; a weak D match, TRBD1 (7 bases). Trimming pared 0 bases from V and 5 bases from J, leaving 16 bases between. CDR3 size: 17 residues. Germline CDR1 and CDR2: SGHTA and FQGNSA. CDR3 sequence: CASSLASGGGGTGELFF. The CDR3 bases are TGTGCCAGCAGCTTAGCATCAGGAGGGGGCGGGACCGGGGAGCTGTTTTTT.

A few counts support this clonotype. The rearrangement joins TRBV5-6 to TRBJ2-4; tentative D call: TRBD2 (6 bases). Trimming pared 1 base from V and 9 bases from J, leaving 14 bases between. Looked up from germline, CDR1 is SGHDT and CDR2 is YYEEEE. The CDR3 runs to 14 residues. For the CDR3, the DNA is TGTGCCAGCAGCTTGCCAGGGTTGGAGGGCATTCAGTACTTC. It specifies CASSLPGLEGIQYF.

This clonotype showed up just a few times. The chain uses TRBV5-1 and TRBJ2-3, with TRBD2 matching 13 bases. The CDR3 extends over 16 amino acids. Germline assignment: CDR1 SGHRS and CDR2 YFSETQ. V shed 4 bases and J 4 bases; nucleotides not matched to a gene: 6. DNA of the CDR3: TGCGCCAGCAGCCGCTACGGGACTAGCGGGGCAGATACGCAGTATTTT. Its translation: CASSRYGTSGADTQYF.

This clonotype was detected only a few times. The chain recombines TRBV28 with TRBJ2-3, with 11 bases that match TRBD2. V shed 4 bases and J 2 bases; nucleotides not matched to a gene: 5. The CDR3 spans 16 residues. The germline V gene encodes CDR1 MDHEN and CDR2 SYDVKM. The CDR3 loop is CASSSPGLAATDTQYF. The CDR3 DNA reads TGTGCCAGCAGTTCACCGGGACTAGCGGCCACAGATACGCAGTATTTT.